The clone carrying this T cell receptor beta chain has just one count. Its matching antigen is unknown. The data were taken from a study of cytomegalovirus exposure and HLA in healthy donors. Study-wide results and caveats: As was reported, the classifier diagnosed cytomegalovirus status with high specificity and sensitivity.

Donors were drawn from the approximately 130-subject validation cohort, separate from the approximately 700-subject first cohort. Assay used: immunoSEQ multiplex PCR; TCRdb lists only in-frame clones, some missing. The data contain 150,000 to 200,000 clones, just under 85% of them singletons. CDR3 size: 14 residues. V was clipped by 4 bases and J by 6 bases, with 15 bases between them. CDR1 and CDR2 (germline): SGHRS, YFSETQ. Sequences were obtained from PBMCs. The chain recombines TRBV5-1 with TRBJ2-3; tentative D call: TRBD1 (6 bases). The source of this sequence is a man younger than 40 in good health and CMV-seropositive. The CDR3 here is CASSDGQWLDTQYF. CDR3 nucleotides: TGCGCCAGCAGCGATGGACAGTGGTTGGATACGCAGTATTTT.